The TCR beta chain described here comes from a study of blood T cell repertoires in COVID-19. The repertoire was sequenced with immunoSEQ multiplex PCR; TCRdb's copy has only in-frame clones and lacks some. Of 150,000 to 200,000 clones listed, approximately 90% are singletons. The V end lost 6 bases, the J end lost 3 bases, and 17 bases lay between the germline ends. The germline V gene encodes CDR1 KGHDR and CDR2 SFDVKD. This CDR3 comprises 17 residues. Sequencing used peripheral blood. This clonotype originated in a human donor in a cohort sampled during active COVID-19. The chain is built from TRBV24-1 and TRBJ2-6, with D maybe TRBD2 (6 bases). CDR3: CATSSIRGGSGANVLTF. In DNA form, the CDR3 reads TGTGCCACCAGTTCCATCCGGGGAGGAAGTGGGGCCAACGTCCTGACTTTC.